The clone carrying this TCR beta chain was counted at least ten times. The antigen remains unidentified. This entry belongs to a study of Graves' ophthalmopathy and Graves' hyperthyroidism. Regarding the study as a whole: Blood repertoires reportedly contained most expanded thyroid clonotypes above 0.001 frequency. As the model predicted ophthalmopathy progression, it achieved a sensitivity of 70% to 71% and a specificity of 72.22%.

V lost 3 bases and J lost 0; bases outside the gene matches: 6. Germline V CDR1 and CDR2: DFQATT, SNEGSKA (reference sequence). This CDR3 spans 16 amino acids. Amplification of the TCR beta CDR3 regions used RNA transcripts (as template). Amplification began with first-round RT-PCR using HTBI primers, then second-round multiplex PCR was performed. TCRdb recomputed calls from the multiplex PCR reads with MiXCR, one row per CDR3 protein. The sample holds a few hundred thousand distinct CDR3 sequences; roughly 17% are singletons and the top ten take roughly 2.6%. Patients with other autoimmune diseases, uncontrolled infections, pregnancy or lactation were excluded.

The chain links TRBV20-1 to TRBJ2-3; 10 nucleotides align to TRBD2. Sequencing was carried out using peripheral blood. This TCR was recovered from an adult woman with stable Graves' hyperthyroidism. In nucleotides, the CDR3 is TGCAGTGCTAGCCCGACTAGCGGGTCGAGCACAGATACGCAGTATTTT. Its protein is CSASPTSGSSTDTQYF.